Following are 26 T cell receptor beta chains from one sample sequenced in a study of shared clonotypes between healthy human individuals. Method: immunoSEQ multiplex PCR; TCRdb's copy keeps in-frame clones and lacks some. The profile shows around 1.4 million clones, 98% of them singletons. Material: naive CD4+ T cells sorted from blood. Subset here: CD45RA+ positively selected. The source is a man aged 25 to 45 in good health.

This chain connects TRBV25-1 to TRBJ1-1; no reliable D call. The CDR3 has 15 residues. V gave up 6 bases and J gave up 3 bases, with 17 bases separating them. Germline values: CDR1 MGHDK, CDR2 SYGVNS. The CDR3 spells CASRSIGVTHTEAFF. The CDR3 DNA follows: TGTGCCAGCAGATCTATCGGGGTTACGCACACTGAAGCTTTCTTT.

The chain carries TRBV6-1 and TRBJ2-5, with unresolved D. V was pared by 5 bases and J by 5 bases, with 18 bases between. The CDR3 covers 15 residues. From germline, CDR1 is MNHNS and CDR2 SASEGT. The CDR3 loop reads CASSPMLWTPETQYF. As DNA, the CDR3 is TGTGCCAGCAGTCCCATGCTCTGGACGCCGGAGACCCAGTACTTC.

The rearrangement links TRBV14 to TRBJ2-1, with TRBD2 matching 9 bases. The junction had 4 bases not matched to a gene; V was cut back by 0 bases and J by 4 bases. Germline loops: CDR1 SGHDN, CDR2 FVKESK. This CDR3 contains 16 residues. This chain's CDR3 is CASSQDPAGGYNEQFF. The CDR3 nucleotides read TGTGCCAGCAGCCAAGATCCAGCGGGAGGATACAATGAGCAGTTCTTC. The full variable domain, its missing parts supplied by reference TRBV14 and TRBJ2-1, is EAGVTQFPSHSVIEKGQTVTLRCDPISGHDNLYWYRRVMGKEIKFLLHFVKESKQDESGMPNNRFLAERTGGTYSTLKVQPAELEDSGVYFCASSQDPAGGYNEQFFGPGTRLTVL.

Here the CDR3 reads CASSKIPGARDLNQPQHF. Written as DNA, the CDR3 is TGTGCCAGCAGTAAAATACCGGGAGCCCGGGATTTAAATCAGCCCCAGCATTTT. The chain uses TRBV28 and TRBJ1-5, with D unclear. V was pared by 5 bases and J by 4 bases, with 24 bases between. Germline V gives CDR1 MDHEN, CDR2 SYDVKM. This CDR3 contains 18 residues.

The J gene is TRBJ2-1, the V gene TRBV9, with D tentatively TRBD1 (6 bases). The V end was cut by 5 bases, the J end by 7 bases, with 22 bases between. Germline values: CDR1 SGDLS, CDR2 YYNGEE. This CDR3 comprises 16 residues. The CDR3 DNA follows: TGTGCCAGCAGTCAAGTGGGGGCCATCAGCAAAAATGAGCAGTTCTTC. This encodes CASSQVGAISKNEQFF.

The rearrangement links TRBV27 to TRBJ2-1; 12 positions match TRBD2. Germline-derived CDR1 and CDR2 are MNHEY and SMNVEV (reference sequence). J lost 3 bases, V lost 5 bases, and 8 bases had no gene match. The CDR3 covers 17 residues. CDR3 nucleotide sequence: TGTGCCAGCAGTCCGATAAGACTAGCGGGAGACTACAATGAGCAGTTCTTC. It encodes CASSPIRLAGDYNEQFF.

The V call is TRBV4-1, the J call TRBJ2-1; D tentatively reads TRBD1 or TRBD2 (5 bases each). The V gene's germline CDR1 is MGHRA and CDR2 YSYEKL. V was trimmed by 2 bases and J by 8 bases, leaving 19 bases between them. The CDR3 length is 16 residues. CDR3 nucleotide sequence: TGCGCCAGCAGCCAAAATCAAGGGCACATGGGGGATGAGCAGTTCTTC. Protein product: CASSQNQGHMGDEQFF.

The rearrangement joins TRBV28 to TRBJ2-7; D may correspond to TRBD1 or TRBD2 (6 bases each). Germline values: CDR1 MDHEN, CDR2 SYDVKM. This CDR3 has 12 residues. Trimming stripped 5 bases from V and 12 bases from J, with 17 bases between. The CDR3 sequence: CASSIEGGHSYF. Here the CDR3 DNA reads TGTGCCAGCAGTATAGAAGGGGGGCATTCGTACTTC.

The chain is built from TRBV5-1 and TRBJ2-3; 7 nucleotides line up with TRBD1. Trimming took 4 bases from V and 0 from J; bases not matched to a gene: 11. The CDR3 loop spans 17 amino acids. The germline V gene has CDR1 SGHRS and CDR2 YFSETQ. The CDR3 spells CASSQYAGTASTDTQYF. Written as DNA, the CDR3 is TGCGCCAGCAGCCAGTACGCCGGGACAGCCAGCACAGATACGCAGTATTTT.

The chain couples TRBV5-5 to TRBJ2-7, with D perhaps given as TRBD1 or TRBD2 (7 bases each). This CDR3 contains 14 residues. Germline V gene lookup returns CDR1 SGHKS and CDR2 YYEKEE (reference sequence). V lost 4 bases to trimming and J lost 2 bases, with 13 bases between them. As DNA, the CDR3 is TGTGCCAGCAGCCCAGGGGGGGTGGCCTACGAGCAGTACTTC. Translating it yields CASSPGGVAYEQYF.

This sequence joins TRBV28 and TRBJ1-3; D ambiguous. The V end was cut by 9 bases, the J end by 0 bases, with 12 bases between. The CDR3 consists of 14 residues. CDR1 and CDR2 (germline): MDHEN, SYDVKM. DNA of the CDR3: TGTGCCAGTTGCTCCATCTCCTCTGGAAACACCATATATTTT. Amino acids: CASCSISSGNTIYF.

This clone has only one observation. The CDR3 region is CASSRTGLGSYEQYF. In DNA form, the CDR3 reads TGTGCCAGCAGTCGGACAGGGTTAGGTTCCTACGAGCAGTACTTC. The V and J genes are TRBV28 and TRBJ2-7; 8 bases are a match to TRBD1. The CDR3 sequence is 15 residues long. Germline lookup yields CDR1 MDHEN and CDR2 SYDVKM. V lost 5 bases to trimming and J lost 1 base; unmatched junction nucleotides: 7.

This clone has just one count. The V and J genes are TRBV4-1 and TRBJ1-1, with 7 bases fitting TRBD1. Trimming removed 4 bases from V and 1 base from J; junction bases left unmatched: 6. The CDR3 has 15 residues. Germline V CDR1 and CDR2: MGHRA, YSYEKL. CDR3 nucleotide sequence: TGCGCCAGCAGCCTAGAGGGACAGCCGAACACTGAAGCTTTCTTT. Residues: CASSLEGQPNTEAFF.

The gene calls are TRBV15 and TRBJ2-7, with 9 bases that match TRBD2. Unmatched junction bases numbered 1, after V lost 4 bases and J lost 0 bases. The V gene's germline CDR1 is LNHNV and CDR2 YYDKDF (reference sequence). The CDR3 spans 14 residues. CDR3 in DNA: TGTGCCACCAGCAAGCGGGGGGCCTCCTACGAGCAGTACTTC. This sequence encodes CATSKRGASYEQYF.

The chain joins TRBV4-3 to TRBJ1-1; D is possibly TRBD1 (5 bases). With 0 bases removed from V and 4 bases from J, the gap between germline ends came to 15 bases. The CDR3 runs 16 residues. Germline V gives CDR1 LGHNA, CDR2 YSLEER. This CDR3 is CASSQEWAGQGTEAFF. DNA of the CDR3: TGCGCCAGCAGCCAAGAATGGGCGGGGCAGGGCACTGAAGCTTTCTTT.

The chain uses TRBV7-8 and TRBJ1-2; TRBD1 matches 7 bases. CDR3 length: 18 residues. The J segment lost 0 bases and the V segment lost 2 bases, leaving 12 bases of the junction unmatched. Germline CDR1 SGHVS, CDR2 FQNEAQ. CDR3 region: CASSLWSTGPPANYGYTF. For the CDR3, the DNA is TGTGCCAGCAGCTTATGGTCGACAGGGCCCCCAGCTAACTATGGCTACACCTTC. Combining the CDR3 with reference TRBV7-8 and TRBJ1-2 gives the whole variable domain GAGVSQSPRYKVAKRGQDVALRCDPISGHVSLFWYQQALGQGPEFLTYFQNEAQLDKSGLPSDRFFAERPEGSVSTLKIQRTQQEDSAVYLCASSLWSTGPPANYGYTFGSGTRLTVV.

The V call is TRBV29-1, the J call TRBJ2-2, with a tentative D call TRBD1 (5 bases). The V and J ends lost 0 bases and 2 bases respectively, with 13 bases between them. Germline CDR1 and CDR2: SQVTM and ANQGSEA. There are 16 residues in the CDR3. The CDR3 loop is CSVEDLSRANTGELFF. CDR3 sequence (DNA): TGCAGCGTTGAAGATCTTTCCAGGGCCAACACCGGGGAGCTGTTTTTT.

V is TRBV29-1 and J is TRBJ2-7, with D tentatively TRBD2 (6 bases). Germline values: CDR1 SQVTM, CDR2 ANQGSEA. V was pared by 8 bases and J by 7 bases, with 21 bases between. The CDR3 is made up of 13 amino acids. CDR3 nucleotide sequence: TGCAGCATCCTGAAGAGGGGAGGTGGGGAGCAGTACTTC. Its protein product is CSILKRGGGEQYF.

Remarks on this clone: The same CDR3 can be traced to other DNA sequences in this sample. DNA of the CDR3: TGCAGTGCTTCTAGGGGGACTGAAGCTTTCTTT. Translating it yields CSASRGTEAFF. The chain recombines TRBV20-1 with TRBJ1-1, with D perhaps TRBD1 (6 bases). Trimming left V 5 bases short and J 5 bases short, with 9 bases between. The CDR3 loop spans 11 amino acids. The germline V gene has CDR1 DFQATT and CDR2 SNEGSKA (reference sequence).

The chain recombines TRBV6-5 with TRBJ2-5; D uncertain. This CDR3 has 15 amino acids. Germline V gives CDR1 MNHEY, CDR2 SVGAGI. V shed 6 bases and J shed 7 bases, with 21 bases lying between them. CDR3 sequence: CASSRAGPLYGTQYF. CDR3 sequence (DNA): TGTGCCAGCAGCAGAGCAGGTCCCTTGTATGGGACCCAGTACTTC.

This chain connects TRBV14 to TRBJ2-1; D possibly corresponds to TRBD1 (5 bases). Trimming took off 0 bases at V and 1 base at J, with 13 bases between the two ends. The CDR3 is 17 amino acids. In germline, CDR1 is SGHDN, CDR2 FVKESK. The CDR3 loop is CASSQDRVLWSYNEQFF. The CDR3 region has the DNA TGTGCCAGCAGCCAAGACAGGGTTCTGTGGTCCTACAATGAGCAGTTCTTC. The whole variable domain, remainder taken from reference TRBV14 and TRBJ2-1, is EAGVTQFPSHSVIEKGQTVTLRCDPISGHDNLYWYRRVMGKEIKFLLHFVKESKQDESGMPNNRFLAERTGGTYSTLKVQPAELEDSGVYFCASSQDRVLWSYNEQFFGPGTRLTVL.

The rearrangement uses TRBV30 and TRBJ2-7; possible D gene TRBD2, 5 bases. The germline CDR1 and CDR2 sequences are GTSNPN and SVGIG (reference sequence). Trimming cost V 0 bases and J 9 bases, with 21 bases left between them. The CDR3 sequence is 15 residues long. The CDR3 here is CAWSVWQDSHNGQYF. The CDR3, as DNA: TGTGCCTGGAGTGTATGGCAGGACTCCCACAATGGGCAGTACTTC.

V is TRBV5-4 and J is TRBJ2-3, with TRBD2 identical over 15 bases. With 4 bases clipped from V and 5 bases from J, the junction kept 8 bases outside the gene matches. CDR1 is SGHNT, CDR2 YYREEE, per germline (reference sequence). This CDR3 is built from 17 residues. The DNA for the CDR3 is TGTGCCAGCAGCGCGGGACTAGCGGGAGGAGTGGGAGATACGCAGTATTTT. Amino acid sequence: CASSAGLAGGVGDTQYF.

This chain uses TRBV23-1 with TRBJ2-7, with no clear D. TRBV23-1 is an ORF; its function is uncertain. The CDR3 has 13 residues. Deletions cut 10 bases from V and 0 bases from J, with 13 bases between. CDR3 region: CATQAADSYEQYF. CDR3 nucleotides: TGCGCCACCCAAGCTGCGGACTCCTACGAGCAGTACTTC.

This clone has a handful of counts. The chain joins TRBV29-1 to TRBJ2-7; D remains ambiguous. The V end lost 4 bases, the J end lost 2 bases, and 15 bases lay between the germline ends. The CDR3 is 14 amino acids. The germline CDR1 and CDR2 sequences are SQVTM and ANQGSEA. The CDR3 region has the DNA TGCAGCGTTGCAAACGTAGCCCATCCCTACGAGCAGTACTTC. Its translation: CSVANVAHPYEQYF.

The CDR3 is CASSPLLTGTASQETQYF. As DNA, the CDR3 is TGTGCCAGCAGCCCCCTTCTTACCGGGACAGCGAGCCAAGAGACCCAGTACTTC. The gene calls are TRBV14 and TRBJ2-5, with TRBD1 identical over 7 bases. The CDR3 is 18 residues long. Looked up from germline, CDR1 is SGHDN and CDR2 is FVKESK. The V and J ends lost 4 bases and 1 base, in that order; junction bases with no gene match: 15.